This T cell receptor beta chain was recovered during a study of T cells in Graves' hyperthyroidism and ophthalmopathy. Broader study findings: Blood held most thyroid clonotypes expanded above 0.001 frequency.

Hyperthyroidism had been newly diagnosed in patients aged 18 to 65, and its duration was under 2 months. Comment on this clonotype: Its target is not known.

Amplified TCR beta CDR3 regions came from RNA transcripts. The HTBI set primed first-round TCR CDR3 RT-PCR. TCRdb re-derived calls from the multiplex PCR reads in MiXCR, one entry per CDR3 protein. The sample holds some 600,000 distinct CDR3 sequences, approximately 44% seen once. Germline V gives CDR1 SGHDT, CDR2 YYEEEE. J was trimmed by 4 bases and V by 5 bases; bases with no gene match: 4. The CDR3 consists of 13 residues. The receptor's source is a woman aged 18-29 years with Graves' hyperthyroidism. J is TRBJ2-7 and V is TRBV5-6; 9 nucleotides align to TRBD1. The sequencing input was peripheral blood or thyroid tissue (not recorded which). This CDR3 is CASRGTGWYEQYF. For the CDR3, the DNA is TGTGCCAGCAGGGGGACAGGGTGGTACGAGCAGTACTTC.